These T cell receptor beta chains were read from a single sample in a study of Ad26.COV2.S vaccination and SARS-CoV-2 variants. Sequencing used immunoSEQ multiplex PCR; TCRdb keeps in-frame clones, though not all of them. The table has some 640,000 clones, around 92% seen once. Specimen: peripheral blood, collected in a trial of Ad26.COV2.S vaccine versus placebo. The origin of the receptors is a person between 18 and 60 years old who received the Ad26.COV2.S COVID-19 vaccine or a placebo. CDR3s include the opening cysteine and the closing phenylalanine or tryptophan. The order of the fields is V gene, J gene, D gene, clone size, CDR3 protein, CDR3 DNA. The D gene is left open where the match is weak. Not every row has a clone size; where given, it reads once, few, many or a size class.

v_call: TRBV20-1; j_call: TRBJ2-1; d_call: NA; clone_size: NA; cdr3_aa: CSASDRYEQFF; cdr3_nt: TGCAGTGCTAGTGACAGGTATGAGCAGTTCTTC
v_call: TRBV28; j_call: TRBJ1-2; d_call: NA; clone_size: NA; cdr3_aa: CASSLGGDYGYTF; cdr3_nt: TGTGCCAGCAGTTTGGGGGGCGACTATGGCTACACCTTC
v_call: TRBV6-5; j_call: TRBJ1-1; d_call: TRBD1; clone_size: once; cdr3_aa: CASTRTGATEAFF; cdr3_nt: TGTGCCAGCACCAGGACAGGGGCCACTGAAGCTTTCTTT
v_call: TRBV11-2; j_call: TRBJ2-7; d_call: TRBD2; clone_size: NA; cdr3_aa: CASSSGTSGRRNEQYF; cdr3_nt: TGTGCCAGCAGCTCCGGGACTAGCGGGAGGAGGAACGAGCAGTACTTC
v_call: TRBV20-1; j_call: TRBJ1-2; d_call: NA; clone_size: once; cdr3_aa: CSARRGYGYTF; cdr3_nt: TGCAGTGCCCGCCGGGGGTATGGCTACACCTTC
v_call: TRBV5-1; j_call: TRBJ1-1; d_call: NA; clone_size: NA; cdr3_aa: CASSTEGQSEAFF; cdr3_nt: TGCGCCAGCAGCACCGAGGGGCAAAGTGAAGCTTTCTTT
v_call: TRBV16; j_call: TRBJ2-5; d_call: TRBD1; clone_size: NA; cdr3_aa: CASSDRGTGQETQYF; cdr3_nt: TGTGCCAGCAGTGACAGAGGGACAGGTCAAGAGACCCAGTACTTC
v_call: TRBV7-8; j_call: TRBJ1-2; d_call: NA; clone_size: NA; cdr3_aa: CASSLEAGDNYGYTF; cdr3_nt: TGTGCCAGCAGCTTAGAGGCAGGGGATAACTATGGCTACACCTTC
v_call: TRBV12-1; j_call: TRBJ1-1; d_call: NA; clone_size: NA; cdr3_aa: CAYRPSYTEAFF; cdr3_nt: TGTGCCTACCGCCCTTCTTACACTGAAGCTTTCTTT
v_call: TRBV24-1; j_call: TRBJ1-1; d_call: NA; clone_size: NA; cdr3_aa: CATRSQANTEAFF; cdr3_nt: TGTGCCACCAGATCACAGGCGAACACTGAAGCTTTCTTT
v_call: TRBV9; j_call: TRBJ1-5; d_call: NA; clone_size: NA; cdr3_aa: CASSATHSYGPQHF; cdr3_nt: TGTGCCAGCAGCGCTACACACTCCTATGGGCCCCAGCATTTT
v_call: TRBV14; j_call: TRBJ2-2; d_call: TRBD2; clone_size: NA; cdr3_aa: CASSQVIAGGPRELFF; cdr3_nt: TGTGCCAGCAGCCAAGTGATAGCGGGAGGACCCCGGGAGCTGTTTTTT
v_call: TRBV18; j_call: TRBJ1-6; d_call: NA; clone_size: NA; cdr3_aa: CASSPQTGPNSPLHF; cdr3_nt: TGTGCCAGCTCCCCGCAGACAGGACCCAATTCACCCCTCCACTTT
v_call: TRBV7-9; j_call: TRBJ1-1; d_call: NA; clone_size: NA; cdr3_aa: CASSVDGNTEAFF; cdr3_nt: TGTGCCAGCAGCGTAGACGGGAACACTGAAGCTTTCTTT
v_call: TRBV5-8; j_call: TRBJ1-1; d_call: NA; clone_size: NA; cdr3_aa: CASSFHGRGNTEAFF; cdr3_nt: TGTGCCAGCAGCTTTCATGGCAGGGGGAACACTGAAGCTTTCTTT
v_call: TRBV20-1; j_call: TRBJ1-5; d_call: NA; clone_size: NA; cdr3_aa: CSASLGPRIDQPQHF; cdr3_nt: TGCAGTGCTAGTTTGGGGCCGAGGATTGATCAGCCCCAGCATTTT
v_call: TRBV5-1; j_call: TRBJ2-7; d_call: TRBD1; clone_size: NA; cdr3_aa: CASSSYAGTGGREQYF; cdr3_nt: TGCGCCAGCAGCTCCTACGCCGGGACAGGGGGGAGGGAGCAGTACTTC
v_call: TRBV11-2; j_call: TRBJ1-2; d_call: TRBD1; clone_size: NA; cdr3_aa: CASSLLTGQGFGYTF; cdr3_nt: TGTGCCAGCAGCTTACTTACGGGACAGGGATTTGGCTACACCTTC
v_call: TRBV6-5; j_call: TRBJ2-1; d_call: NA; clone_size: NA; cdr3_aa: CASSYRSLGMYNEQFF; cdr3_nt: TGTGCCAGCAGTTACCGGAGTCTAGGGATGTACAATGAGCAGTTCTTC
v_call: TRBV5-1; j_call: TRBJ2-5; d_call: NA; clone_size: NA; cdr3_aa: CASSWRGPGQETQYF; cdr3_nt: TGCGCCAGCAGCTGGCGAGGGCCAGGTCAAGAGACCCAGTACTTC
v_call: TRBV7-2; j_call: TRBJ1-5; d_call: NA; clone_size: NA; cdr3_aa: CASRSGDNSNQPQHF; cdr3_nt: TGTGCCAGCAGATCAGGGGATAATAGCAATCAGCCCCAGCATTTT
v_call: TRBV5-1; j_call: TRBJ2-7; d_call: NA; clone_size: NA; cdr3_aa: CASSLEGYEQYF; cdr3_nt: TGCGCCAGCAGCTTGGAGGGTTACGAGCAGTACTTC
v_call: TRBV24-1; j_call: TRBJ2-1; d_call: NA; clone_size: NA; cdr3_aa: CATGFNYNEQFF; cdr3_nt: TGTGCCACCGGGTTTAACTACAATGAGCAGTTCTTC
v_call: TRBV5-5; j_call: TRBJ1-5; d_call: NA; clone_size: NA; cdr3_aa: CASRMGGTQPQHF; cdr3_nt: TGTGCCAGCAGGATGGGGGGAACTCAGCCCCAGCATTTT
v_call: TRBV5-6; j_call: TRBJ1-2; d_call: TRBD1; clone_size: NA; cdr3_aa: CASSRDRSYGYTF; cdr3_nt: TGTGCCAGCAGCCGGGACAGGTCCTATGGCTACACCTTC
v_call: TRBV30; j_call: TRBJ2-7; d_call: NA; clone_size: NA; cdr3_aa: CAEGYGVYF; cdr3_nt: TGTGCCGAAGGCTATGGGGTTTACTTC
v_call: TRBV30; j_call: TRBJ2-1; d_call: TRBD2; clone_size: NA; cdr3_aa: CAWSRGLAGRNEQFF; cdr3_nt: TGTGCCTGGAGTAGGGGTCTAGCGGGAAGGAATGAGCAGTTCTTC
v_call: TRBV10-3; j_call: TRBJ1-1; d_call: NA; clone_size: once; cdr3_aa: CASRGGTEAFF; cdr3_nt: TGTGCCAGCAGGGGAGGGACTGAAGCTTTCTTT